This T cell receptor (beta chain) was sequenced during a study of blood T cell repertoires in COVID-19. Study context: Italy, Spain and the United States were the sources of the convalescent and acute COVID-19 samples. Sources were T cells, B-cell-depleted T cells, or PBMCs; the material itself was cDNA or gDNA.

TCRdb's table, derived via immunoSEQ multiplex PCR, lists solely in-frame clones and lacks some. The table has around 75,000 clones, approximately 90% seen once. Sequencing input: peripheral blood. The receptor was derived from a man aged 65-85 years with active COVID-19.

The CDR3 nucleotides are TGTGCCAGCAGTAACCGGGACAGGGGGCCCGAAGCTTTCTTT. This sequence encodes CASSNRDRGPEAFF. The chain carries TRBV28 and TRBJ1-1, with 12 bases lining up with TRBD1. CDR1 and CDR2 (germline): MDHEN, SYDVKM. V lost 5 bases, J lost 8 bases, and 6 bases stayed unmatched. The CDR3 loop spans 14 amino acids.